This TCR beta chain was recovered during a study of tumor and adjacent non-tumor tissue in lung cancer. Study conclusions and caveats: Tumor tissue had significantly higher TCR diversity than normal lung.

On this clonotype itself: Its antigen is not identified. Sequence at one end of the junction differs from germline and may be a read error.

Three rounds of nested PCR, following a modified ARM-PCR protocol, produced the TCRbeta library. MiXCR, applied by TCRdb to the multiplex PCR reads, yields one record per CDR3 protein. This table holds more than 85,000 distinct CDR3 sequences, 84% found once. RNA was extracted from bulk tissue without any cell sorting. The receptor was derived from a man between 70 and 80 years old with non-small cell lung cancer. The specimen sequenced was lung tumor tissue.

CDR3 region: CVSSYSKVQSDTQYF. CDR3 sequence (DNA): TGTGTCAGCAGTTATTCGAAGGTTCAATCAGATACGCAGTATTTT. The chain is built from TRBV6-5 and TRBJ2-3; no definite D call. Germline CDR1 and CDR2: MNHEY and SVGAGI. CDR3 length equals 15 residues.